This TCR beta chain was identified during a study of siplizumab effects on memory and regulatory T cells. The assay looked at some 93,000 TCR templates in each sample. This table comes from immunoSEQ multiplex PCR, and its TCRdb copy is limited to in-frame clones, with some not included. The profile shows about 52,000 clones, under 98% of them singletons. The count of this clone is one. Its antigen remains unidentified. There are 16 residues in the CDR3. Germline CDR1 SGHTA, CDR2 FQGNSA. Losses at the gene ends were 5 bases for V and 8 bases for J; bases not matched to a gene: 10. Study-wide findings and caveats: Researchers could map only a minor fraction of alloreactive clones to unstimulated subsets. For mappable alloreactive CD4+ clones, the mean Treg-derived fraction was around 69% with siplizumab and roughly 25% in controls. Tregs that proliferated in siplizumab cultures did not have their suppressive function confirmed.

V usage is TRBV7-2 and J usage is TRBJ2-1; TRBD2 matches 12 bases. The sequence came from a human donor in good health. The specimen was naive CD4+ T cells sorted from blood. CDR3 region: CASSNAGTSGFDEQFF. CDR3 bases: TGTGCCAGCAGCAACGCCGGGACTAGCGGGTTCGATGAGCAGTTCTTC.